The clone carrying this TCR beta chain was recorded many times. The data originate from a study of T cells in Graves' hyperthyroidism and ophthalmopathy. The CDR3 spans 18 residues. With 6 bases clipped from V and 3 bases from J, the junction kept 12 bases outside the gene matches. Germline CDR1 SQVTM, CDR2 ANQGSEA. RNA transcripts yielded amplified TCR beta CDR3 regions. A first-round RT-PCR of the TCR CDR3 used the HTBI primer set. TCRdb called the multiplex PCR reads again in MiXCR, with one record for every CDR3 protein. The sample records roughly 300,000 distinct CDR3 sequences, 21% being singletons.

The receptor comes from a woman in her fifties or sixties with Graves' hyperthyroidism. Sequencing was performed on blood. V is TRBV29-1 and J is TRBJ2-3; 16 nucleotides match TRBD2. CDR3 amino acids: CSVSGTSGGDLSTDTQYF. For the CDR3, the DNA is TGCAGCGTCTCCGGGACTAGCGGGGGGGATCTTAGTACAGATACGCAGTATTTT.